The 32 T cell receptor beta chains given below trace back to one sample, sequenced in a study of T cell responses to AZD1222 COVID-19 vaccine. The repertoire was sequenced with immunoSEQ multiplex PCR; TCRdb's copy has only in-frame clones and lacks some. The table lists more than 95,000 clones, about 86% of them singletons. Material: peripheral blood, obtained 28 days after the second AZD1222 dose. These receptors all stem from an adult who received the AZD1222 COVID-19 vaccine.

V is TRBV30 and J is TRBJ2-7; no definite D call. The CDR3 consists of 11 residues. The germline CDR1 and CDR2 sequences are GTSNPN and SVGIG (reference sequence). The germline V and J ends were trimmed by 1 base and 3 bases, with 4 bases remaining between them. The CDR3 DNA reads TGTGCCTGGAGTGCCAGCTACGAGCAGTACTTC. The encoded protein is CAWSASYEQYF.

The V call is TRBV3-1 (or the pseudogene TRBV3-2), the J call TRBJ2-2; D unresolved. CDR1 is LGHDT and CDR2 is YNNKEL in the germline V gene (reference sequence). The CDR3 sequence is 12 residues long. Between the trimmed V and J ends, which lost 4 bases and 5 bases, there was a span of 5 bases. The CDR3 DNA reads TGTGCCAGCAGCCGTGGAACCGGGGAGCTGTTTTTT. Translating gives CASSRGTGELFF.

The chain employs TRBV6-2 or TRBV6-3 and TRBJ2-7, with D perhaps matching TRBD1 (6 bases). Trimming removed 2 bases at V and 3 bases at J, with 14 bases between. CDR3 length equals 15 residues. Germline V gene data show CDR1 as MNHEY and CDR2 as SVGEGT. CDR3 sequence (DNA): TGTGCCAGCAGTTACCCCGACAGGCAAGACTACGAGCAGTACTTC. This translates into CASSYPDRQDYEQYF.

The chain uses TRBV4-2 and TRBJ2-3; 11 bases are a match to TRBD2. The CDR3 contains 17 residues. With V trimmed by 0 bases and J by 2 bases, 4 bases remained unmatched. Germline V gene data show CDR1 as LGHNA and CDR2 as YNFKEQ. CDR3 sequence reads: CASSQEVAGGFTDTQYF. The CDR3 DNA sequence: TGTGCCAGCAGCCAAGAAGTAGCGGGAGGGTTCACAGATACGCAGTATTTT.

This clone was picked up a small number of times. CDR3 nucleotides: TGTGCCAGCAGCCTTGAGGACGGCAGGGGGTGGCAAGAGACCCAGTACTTC. This sequence encodes CASSLEDGRGWQETQYF. The V call is TRBV11-2, the J call TRBJ2-5, with 7 bases matching TRBD1. CDR3 length: 17 residues. Germline V gene sequence: CDR1 SGHAT, CDR2 FQNNGV. The trim removed 5 bases at V and 2 bases at J, leaving 14 bases unmatched.

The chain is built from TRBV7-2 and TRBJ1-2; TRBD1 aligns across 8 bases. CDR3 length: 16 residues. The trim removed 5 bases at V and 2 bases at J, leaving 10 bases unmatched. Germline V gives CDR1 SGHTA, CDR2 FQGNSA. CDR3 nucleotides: TGTGCCAGCAGCCCAACCCCCGGACAGGGCAACTATGGCTACACCTTC. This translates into CASSPTPGQGNYGYTF.

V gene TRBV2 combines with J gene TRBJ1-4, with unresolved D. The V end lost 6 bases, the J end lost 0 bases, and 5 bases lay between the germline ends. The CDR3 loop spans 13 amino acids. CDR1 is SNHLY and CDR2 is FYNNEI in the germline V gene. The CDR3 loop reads CASRVSTNEKLFF. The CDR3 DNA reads TGTGCCAGCAGGGTCTCAACTAATGAAAAACTGTTTTTT.

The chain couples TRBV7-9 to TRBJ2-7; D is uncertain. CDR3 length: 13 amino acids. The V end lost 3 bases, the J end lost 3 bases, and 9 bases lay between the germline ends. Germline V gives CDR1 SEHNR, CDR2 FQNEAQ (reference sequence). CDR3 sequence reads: CASSFRSIYEQYF. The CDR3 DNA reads TGTGCCAGCAGCTTCCGGTCAATCTACGAGCAGTACTTC.

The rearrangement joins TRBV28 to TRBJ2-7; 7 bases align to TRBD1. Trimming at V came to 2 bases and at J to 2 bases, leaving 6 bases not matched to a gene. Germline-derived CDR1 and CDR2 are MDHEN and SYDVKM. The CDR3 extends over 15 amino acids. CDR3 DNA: TGTGCCAGCAGTTTAGGAACAGGGGTCCCCTACGAGCAGTACTTC. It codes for CASSLGTGVPYEQYF.

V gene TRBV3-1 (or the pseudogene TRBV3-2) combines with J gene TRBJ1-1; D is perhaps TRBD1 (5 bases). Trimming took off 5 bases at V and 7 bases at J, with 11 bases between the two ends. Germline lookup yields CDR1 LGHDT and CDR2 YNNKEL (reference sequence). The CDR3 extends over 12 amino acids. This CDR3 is CASSGGRYEAFF. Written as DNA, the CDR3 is TGTGCCAGCAGCGGGGGTAGGTATGAAGCTTTCTTT.

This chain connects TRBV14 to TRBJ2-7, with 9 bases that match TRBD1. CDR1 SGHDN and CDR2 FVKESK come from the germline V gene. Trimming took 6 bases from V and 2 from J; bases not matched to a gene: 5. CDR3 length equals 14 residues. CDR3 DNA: TGTGCCAGCAGACAACGGACAGGGGCCTACGAGCAGTACTTC. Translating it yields CASRQRTGAYEQYF.

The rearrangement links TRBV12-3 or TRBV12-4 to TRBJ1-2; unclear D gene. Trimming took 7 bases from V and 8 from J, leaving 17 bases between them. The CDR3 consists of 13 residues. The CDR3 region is CASTIGGAEGYTF. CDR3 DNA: TGTGCCAGCACCATCGGAGGCGCGGAGGGCTACACCTTC.

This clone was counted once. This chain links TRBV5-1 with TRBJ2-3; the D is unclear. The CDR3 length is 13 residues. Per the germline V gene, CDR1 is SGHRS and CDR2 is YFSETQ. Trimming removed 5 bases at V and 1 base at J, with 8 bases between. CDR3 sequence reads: CASRFEGTDTQYF. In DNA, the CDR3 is TGCGCCAGCAGGTTCGAGGGCACAGATACGCAGTATTTT. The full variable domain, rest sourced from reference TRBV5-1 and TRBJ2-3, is KAGVTQTPRYLIKTRGQQVTLSCSPISGHRSVSWYQQTPGQGLQFLFEYFSETQRNKGNFPGRFSGRQFSNSRSEMNVSTLELGDSALYLCASRFEGTDTQYFGPGTRLTVL.

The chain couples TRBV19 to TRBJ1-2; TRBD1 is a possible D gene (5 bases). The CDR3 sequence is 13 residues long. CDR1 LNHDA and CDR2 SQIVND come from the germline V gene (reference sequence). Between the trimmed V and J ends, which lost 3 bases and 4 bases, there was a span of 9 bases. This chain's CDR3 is CASSMKGRYGYTF. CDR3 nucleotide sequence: TGTGCCAGTAGTATGAAGGGGCGCTATGGCTACACCTTC.

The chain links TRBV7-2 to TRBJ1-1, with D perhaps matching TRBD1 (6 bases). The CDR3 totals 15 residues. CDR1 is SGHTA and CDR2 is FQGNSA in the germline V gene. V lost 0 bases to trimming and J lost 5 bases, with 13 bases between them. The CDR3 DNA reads TGTGCCAGCAGCTTAGCGCCCAGGGGTGAGACTGAAGCTTTCTTT. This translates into CASSLAPRGETEAFF.

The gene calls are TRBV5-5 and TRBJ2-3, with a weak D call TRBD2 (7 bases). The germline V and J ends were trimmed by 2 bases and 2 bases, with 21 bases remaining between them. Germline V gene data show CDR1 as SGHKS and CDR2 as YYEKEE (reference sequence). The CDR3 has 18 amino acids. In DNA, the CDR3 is TGTGCCAGCAGCTTACTACTGGGTGCGGGGGCCGACACAGATACGCAGTATTTT. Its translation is CASSLLLGAGADTDTQYF.

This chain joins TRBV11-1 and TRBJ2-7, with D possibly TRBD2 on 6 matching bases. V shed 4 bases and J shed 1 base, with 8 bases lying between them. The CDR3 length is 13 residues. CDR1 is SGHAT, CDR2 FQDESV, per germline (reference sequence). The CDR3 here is CASSSRESYEQYF. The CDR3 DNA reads TGTGCCAGCAGCTCTCGGGAGTCCTACGAGCAGTACTTC.

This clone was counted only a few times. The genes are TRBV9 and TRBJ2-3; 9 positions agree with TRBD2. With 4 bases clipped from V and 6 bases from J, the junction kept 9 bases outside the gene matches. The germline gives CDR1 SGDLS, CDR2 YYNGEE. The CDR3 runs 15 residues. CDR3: CASSPGTSLPDTQYF. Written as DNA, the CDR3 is TGTGCCAGCAGCCCAGGGACTAGCCTCCCCGATACGCAGTATTTT.

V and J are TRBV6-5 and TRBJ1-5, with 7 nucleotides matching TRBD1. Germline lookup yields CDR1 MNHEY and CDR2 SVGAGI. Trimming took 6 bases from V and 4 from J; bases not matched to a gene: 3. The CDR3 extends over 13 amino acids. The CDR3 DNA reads TGTGCCAGCAGCCCAGGGGGGAATCAGCCCCAGCATTTT. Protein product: CASSPGGNQPQHF.

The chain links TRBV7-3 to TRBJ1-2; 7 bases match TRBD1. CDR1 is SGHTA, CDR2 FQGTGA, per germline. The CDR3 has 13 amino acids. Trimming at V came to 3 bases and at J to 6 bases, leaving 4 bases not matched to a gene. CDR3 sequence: CASSFDGTDGYTF. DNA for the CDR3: TGTGCCAGCAGCTTTGATGGGACAGATGGCTACACCTTC. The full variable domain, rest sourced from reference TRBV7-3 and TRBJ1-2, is GAGVSQTPSNKVTEKGKYVELRCDPISGHTALYWYRQSLGQGPEFLIYFQGTGAADDSGLPNDRFFAVRPEGSVSTLKIQRTERGDSAVYLCASSFDGTDGYTFGSGTRLTVV.

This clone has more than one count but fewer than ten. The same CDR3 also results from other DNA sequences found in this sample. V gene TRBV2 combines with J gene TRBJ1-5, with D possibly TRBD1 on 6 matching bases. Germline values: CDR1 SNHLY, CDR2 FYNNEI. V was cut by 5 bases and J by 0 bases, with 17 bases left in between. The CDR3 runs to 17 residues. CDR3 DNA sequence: TGTGCCAGCAGTTACTCCGGGACACGATATAGCAATCAGCCCCAGCATTTT. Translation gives CASSYSGTRYSNQPQHF.

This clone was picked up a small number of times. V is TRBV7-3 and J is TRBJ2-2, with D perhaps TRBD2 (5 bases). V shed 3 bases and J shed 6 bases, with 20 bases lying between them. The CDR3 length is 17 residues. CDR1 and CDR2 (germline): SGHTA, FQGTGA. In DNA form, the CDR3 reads TGTGCCAGCAGCTTGGTCAGGACTGGGGTCGGTTCCGGGGAGCTGTTTTTT. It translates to CASSLVRTGVGSGELFF.

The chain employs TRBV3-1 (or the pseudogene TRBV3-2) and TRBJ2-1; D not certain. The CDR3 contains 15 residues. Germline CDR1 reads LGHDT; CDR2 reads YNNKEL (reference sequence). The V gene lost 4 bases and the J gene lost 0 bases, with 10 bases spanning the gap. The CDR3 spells CASSLYSSSYNEQFF. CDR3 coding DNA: TGTGCCAGCAGCCTGTACTCGAGCTCCTACAATGAGCAGTTCTTC.

Here the CDR3 reads CASSSRLLANSYNEQFF. The CDR3 DNA sequence: TGTGCCAGCAGCTCACGGCTTCTAGCGAACTCCTACAATGAGCAGTTCTTC. The gene calls are TRBV7-8 and TRBJ2-1; D might be TRBD2 (6 bases). Germline lookup yields CDR1 SGHVS and CDR2 FQNEAQ. The CDR3 sequence is 17 residues long. Trimming removed 4 bases at V and 0 bases at J, with 16 bases between.

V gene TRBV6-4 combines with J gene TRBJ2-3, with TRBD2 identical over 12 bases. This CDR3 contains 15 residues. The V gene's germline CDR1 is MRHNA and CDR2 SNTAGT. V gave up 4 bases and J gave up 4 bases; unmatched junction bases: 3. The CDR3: CASSASGGAADTQYF. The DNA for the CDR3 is TGTGCCAGCAGTGCTAGCGGGGGGGCGGCAGATACGCAGTATTTT.

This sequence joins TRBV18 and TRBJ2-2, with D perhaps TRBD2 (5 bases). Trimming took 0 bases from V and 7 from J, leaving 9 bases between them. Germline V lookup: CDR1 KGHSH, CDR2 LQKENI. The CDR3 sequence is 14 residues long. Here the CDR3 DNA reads TGTGCCAGCTCACCACCGGGAGACGTCGGGGAGCTGTTTTTT. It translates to CASSPPGDVGELFF.

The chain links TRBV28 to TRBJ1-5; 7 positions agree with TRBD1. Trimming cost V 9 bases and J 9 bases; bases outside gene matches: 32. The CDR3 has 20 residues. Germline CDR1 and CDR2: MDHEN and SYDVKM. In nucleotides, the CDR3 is TGTGCCAGAATCTTCCCCGCGGAGGGACCTTCAGGGGGTCGAAGGGGGCCCCAGCATTTT. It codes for CARIFPAEGPSGGRRGPQHF.

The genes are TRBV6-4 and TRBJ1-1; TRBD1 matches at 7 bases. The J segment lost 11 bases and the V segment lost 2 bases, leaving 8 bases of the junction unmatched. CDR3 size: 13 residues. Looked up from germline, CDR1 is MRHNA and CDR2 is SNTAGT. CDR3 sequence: CASSDEAGGIAFF. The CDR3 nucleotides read TGTGCCAGCAGTGACGAGGCAGGGGGAATCGCTTTCTTT.

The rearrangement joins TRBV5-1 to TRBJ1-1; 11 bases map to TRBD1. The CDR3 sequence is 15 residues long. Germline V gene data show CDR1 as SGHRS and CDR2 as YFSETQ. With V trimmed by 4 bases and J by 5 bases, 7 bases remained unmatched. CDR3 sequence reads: CASSLDGQGATEAFF. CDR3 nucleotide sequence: TGCGCCAGCAGCCTGGACGGACAGGGGGCGACTGAAGCTTTCTTT. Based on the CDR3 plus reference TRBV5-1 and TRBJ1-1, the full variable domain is KAGVTQTPRYLIKTRGQQVTLSCSPISGHRSVSWYQQTPGQGLQFLFEYFSETQRNKGNFPGRFSGRQFSNSRSEMNVSTLELGDSALYLCASSLDGQGATEAFFGQGTRLTVV.

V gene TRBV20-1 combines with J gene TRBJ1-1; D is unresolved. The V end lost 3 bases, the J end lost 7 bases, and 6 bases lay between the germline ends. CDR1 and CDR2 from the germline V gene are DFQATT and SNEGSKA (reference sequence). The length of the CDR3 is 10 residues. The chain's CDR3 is CSASYGEAFF. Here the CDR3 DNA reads TGCAGTGCTAGTTACGGTGAAGCTTTCTTT.

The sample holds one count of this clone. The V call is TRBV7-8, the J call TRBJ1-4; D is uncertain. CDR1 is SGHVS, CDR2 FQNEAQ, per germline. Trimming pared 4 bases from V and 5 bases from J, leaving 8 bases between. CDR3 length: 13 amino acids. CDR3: CASSYLGNEKLFF. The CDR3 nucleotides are TGTGCCAGCAGCTACCTAGGGAATGAAAAACTGTTTTTT.

CDR3 nucleotide sequence: TGTGCCAGCAGCATAGGAGTTGCGAGTGAGCAGTTCTTC. This codes for CASSIGVASEQFF. This chain joins TRBV7-2 and TRBJ2-1; D remains unclear. The CDR3 has 13 residues. Trimming shortened V by 5 bases and J by 9 bases, and 14 bases separated the two germline ends. Germline CDR1 and CDR2: SGHTA and FQGNSA.